This TCR beta chain emerged from a study of blood T cell repertoires in COVID-19. Study-wide background: Sites in the United States, Italy and Spain provided acute and convalescent COVID-19 samples. T cells, B-cell-depleted T cells, or PBMCs provided the cDNA or gDNA that served as material.

The CDR3 covers 14 residues. Germline loops: CDR1 LNHDA, CDR2 SQIVND (reference sequence). J lost 4 bases, V lost 5 bases, and 7 bases had no gene match. As originally analysed: Nucleated cell number was recorded as an estimate derived from reference gene primer amplification. Sequencing used immunoSEQ multiplex PCR; TCRdb keeps in-frame clones, though not all of them. V and J calls plus clone size are reproduced from that table; the DNA served to infer D and trimming. The sample holds fewer than 20,000 clones, 80% to 90% seen once. The TCR sequence derives from a man in his 70s in a cohort sampled during active COVID-19. The sample comprised peripheral blood. The V gene is TRBV19, the J gene TRBJ2-7, with 8 bases fitting TRBD2. CDR3 in DNA: TGTGCCAGTAGTTCCGCGGGGGGTGGGTACGAGCAGTACTTC. This encodes CASSSAGGGYEQYF.